This TCR beta chain was profiled in a study of control samples from healthy donors and cancer patients. The germline CDR1 and CDR2 sequences are MRHNA and SNTAGT. The V and J ends lost 5 bases and 4 bases, in that order; junction bases with no gene match: 9. This CDR3 has 15 residues. Produced via immunoSEQ multiplex PCR; TCRdb's table is partial and in-frame only. The sample holds 110,000 or so clones, around 90% seen once. Input material: blood. The sequence was collected from a man aged 50-59 years in good health. This sequence joins TRBV6-4 and TRBJ1-1; 8 bases match TRBD1. CDR3: CASSRQGTGGTEAFF. Written as DNA, the CDR3 is TGTGCCAGCAGTCGACAGGGCACAGGGGGCACTGAAGCTTTCTTT.